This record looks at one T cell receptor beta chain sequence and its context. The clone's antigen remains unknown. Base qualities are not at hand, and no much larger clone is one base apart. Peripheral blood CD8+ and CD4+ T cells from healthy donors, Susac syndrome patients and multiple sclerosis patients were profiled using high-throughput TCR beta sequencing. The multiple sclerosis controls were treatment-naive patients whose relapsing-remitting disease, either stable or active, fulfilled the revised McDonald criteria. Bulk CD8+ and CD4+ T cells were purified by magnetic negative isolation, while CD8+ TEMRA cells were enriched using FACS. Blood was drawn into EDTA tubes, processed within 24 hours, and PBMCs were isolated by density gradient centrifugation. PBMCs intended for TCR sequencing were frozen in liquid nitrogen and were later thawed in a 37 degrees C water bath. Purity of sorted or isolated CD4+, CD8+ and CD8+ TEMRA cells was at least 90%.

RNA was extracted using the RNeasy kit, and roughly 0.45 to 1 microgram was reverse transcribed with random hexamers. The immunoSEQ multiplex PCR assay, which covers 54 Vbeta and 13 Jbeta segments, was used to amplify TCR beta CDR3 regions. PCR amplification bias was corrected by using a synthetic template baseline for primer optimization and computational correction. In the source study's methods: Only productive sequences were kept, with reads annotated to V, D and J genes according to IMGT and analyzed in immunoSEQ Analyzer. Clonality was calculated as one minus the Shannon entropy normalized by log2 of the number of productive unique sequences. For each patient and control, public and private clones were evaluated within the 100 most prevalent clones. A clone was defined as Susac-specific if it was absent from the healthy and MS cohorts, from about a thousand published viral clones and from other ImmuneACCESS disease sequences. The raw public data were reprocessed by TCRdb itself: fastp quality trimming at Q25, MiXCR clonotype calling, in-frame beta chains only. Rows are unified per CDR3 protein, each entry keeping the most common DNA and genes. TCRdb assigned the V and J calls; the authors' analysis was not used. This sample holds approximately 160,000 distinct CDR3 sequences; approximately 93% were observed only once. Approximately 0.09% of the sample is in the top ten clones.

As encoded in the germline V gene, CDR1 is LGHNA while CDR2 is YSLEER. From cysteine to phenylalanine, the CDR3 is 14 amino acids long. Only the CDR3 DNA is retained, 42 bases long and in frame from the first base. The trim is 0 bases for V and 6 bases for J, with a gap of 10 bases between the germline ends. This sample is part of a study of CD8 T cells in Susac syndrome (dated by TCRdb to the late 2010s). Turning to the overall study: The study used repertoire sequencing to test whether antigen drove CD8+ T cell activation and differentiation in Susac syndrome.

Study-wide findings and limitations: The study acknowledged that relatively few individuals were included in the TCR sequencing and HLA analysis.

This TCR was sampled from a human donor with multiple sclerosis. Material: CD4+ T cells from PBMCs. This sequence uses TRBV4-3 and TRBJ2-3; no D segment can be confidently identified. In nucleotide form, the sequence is TGCGCCAGCAGCCAAGAGAGGCGGAGCGATACGCAGTATTTT. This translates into CASSQERRSDTQYF.